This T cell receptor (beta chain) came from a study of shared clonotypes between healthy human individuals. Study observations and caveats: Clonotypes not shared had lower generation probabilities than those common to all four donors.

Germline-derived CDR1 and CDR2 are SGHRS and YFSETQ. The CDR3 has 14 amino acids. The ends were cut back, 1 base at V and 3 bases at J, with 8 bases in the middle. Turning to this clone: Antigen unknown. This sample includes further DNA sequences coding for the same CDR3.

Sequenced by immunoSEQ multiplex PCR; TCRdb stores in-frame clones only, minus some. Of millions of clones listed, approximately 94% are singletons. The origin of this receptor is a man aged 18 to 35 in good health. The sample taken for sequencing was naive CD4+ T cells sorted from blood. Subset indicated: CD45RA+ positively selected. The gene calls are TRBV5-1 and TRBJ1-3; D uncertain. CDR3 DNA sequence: TGCGCCAGCAGCTTGACGGGATATGGAAACACCATATATTTT. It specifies CASSLTGYGNTIYF.